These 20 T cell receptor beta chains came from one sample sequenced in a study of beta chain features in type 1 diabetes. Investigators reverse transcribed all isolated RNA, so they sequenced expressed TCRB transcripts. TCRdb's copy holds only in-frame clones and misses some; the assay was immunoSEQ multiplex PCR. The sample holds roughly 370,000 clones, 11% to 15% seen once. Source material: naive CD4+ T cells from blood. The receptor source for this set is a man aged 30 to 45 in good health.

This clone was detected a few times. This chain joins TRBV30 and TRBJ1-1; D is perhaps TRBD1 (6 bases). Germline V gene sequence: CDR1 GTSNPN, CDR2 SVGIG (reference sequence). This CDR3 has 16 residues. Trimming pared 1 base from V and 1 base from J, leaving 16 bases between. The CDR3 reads CAWSGASDSRNTEAFF. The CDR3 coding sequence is TGTGCCTGGAGTGGGGCGTCGGACAGTCGGAACACTGAAGCTTTCTTT.

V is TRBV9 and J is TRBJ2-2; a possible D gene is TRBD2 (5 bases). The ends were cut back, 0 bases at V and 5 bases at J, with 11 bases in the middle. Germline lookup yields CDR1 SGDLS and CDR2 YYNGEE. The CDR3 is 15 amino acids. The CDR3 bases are TGTGCCAGCAGCGTAGTGTCGGACTTGACCGGGGAGCTGTTTTTT. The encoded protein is CASSVVSDLTGELFF.

CDR3 coding DNA: TGCGCCAGCAGCTTGGAAACTAACACAGATACGCAGTATTTT. Its protein product is CASSLETNTDTQYF. The V and J genes are TRBV5-1 and TRBJ2-3; D is ambiguous. Deletions cut 0 bases from V and 2 bases from J, with 7 bases between. This CDR3 has 14 amino acids. CDR1 is SGHRS, CDR2 YFSETQ, per germline. Supplemented by reference TRBV5-1 and TRBJ2-3, the full variable domain reads KAGVTQTPRYLIKTRGQQVTLSCSPISGHRSVSWYQQTPGQGLQFLFEYFSETQRNKGNFPGRFSGRQFSNSRSEMNVSTLELGDSALYLCASSLETNTDTQYFGPGTRLTVL.

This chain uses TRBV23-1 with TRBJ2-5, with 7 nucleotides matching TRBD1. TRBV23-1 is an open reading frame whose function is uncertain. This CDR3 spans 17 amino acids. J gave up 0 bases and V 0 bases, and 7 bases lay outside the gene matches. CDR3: CASSQSNLQGYQETQYF. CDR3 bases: TGCGCCAGCAGTCAATCGAATCTACAGGGGTACCAAGAGACCCAGTACTTC.

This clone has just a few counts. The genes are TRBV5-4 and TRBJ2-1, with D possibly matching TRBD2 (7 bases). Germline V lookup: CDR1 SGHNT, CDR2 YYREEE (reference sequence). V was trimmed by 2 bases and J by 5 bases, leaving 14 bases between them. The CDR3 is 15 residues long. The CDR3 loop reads CASSLMAGAHNEQFF. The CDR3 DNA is TGTGCCAGCAGCTTAATGGCGGGGGCGCACAATGAGCAGTTCTTC.

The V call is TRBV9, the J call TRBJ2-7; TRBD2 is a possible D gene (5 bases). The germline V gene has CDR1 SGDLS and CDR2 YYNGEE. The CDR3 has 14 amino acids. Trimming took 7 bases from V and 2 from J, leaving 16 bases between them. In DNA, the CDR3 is TGTGCCAGCTCACCTGGCGGGTATACCTACGAGCAGTACTTC. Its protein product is CASSPGGYTYEQYF.

The CDR3: CATSRSLGRQYF. CDR3 DNA sequence: TGTGCCACCAGCAGATCTCTAGGCAGACAGTACTTC. The chain carries TRBV15 and TRBJ2-5; no firm D call. Deletions cut 2 bases from V and 11 bases from J, with 12 bases between. CDR1 and CDR2 (germline): LNHNV, YYDKDF (reference sequence). The CDR3 loop spans 12 amino acids.

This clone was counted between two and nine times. The CDR3 DNA reads TGTGCCAGCTCACCCGACCAGGGAACTAGCACAGATACGCAGTATTTT. Residues: CASSPDQGTSTDTQYF. The V gene is TRBV18, the J gene TRBJ2-3; TRBD1 is a possible D gene (5 bases). The CDR3 runs to 16 residues. Trimming pared 3 bases from V and 0 bases from J, leaving 13 bases between. Germline lookup yields CDR1 KGHSH and CDR2 LQKENI. Variable domain in full (rest from reference TRBV18 and TRBJ2-3): NAGVMQNPRHLVRRRGQEARLRCSPMKGHSHVYWYRQLPEEGLKFMVYLQKENIIDESGMPKERFSAEFPKEGPSILRIQQVVRGDSAAYFCASSPDQGTSTDTQYFGPGTRLTVL.

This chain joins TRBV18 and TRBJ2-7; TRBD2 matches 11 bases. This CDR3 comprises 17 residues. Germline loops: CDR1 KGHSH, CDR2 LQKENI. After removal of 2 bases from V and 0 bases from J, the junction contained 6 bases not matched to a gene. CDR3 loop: CASSPGLLAGDSYEQYF. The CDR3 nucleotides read TGTGCCAGCTCACCAGGACTACTAGCGGGGGACTCCTACGAGCAGTACTTC.

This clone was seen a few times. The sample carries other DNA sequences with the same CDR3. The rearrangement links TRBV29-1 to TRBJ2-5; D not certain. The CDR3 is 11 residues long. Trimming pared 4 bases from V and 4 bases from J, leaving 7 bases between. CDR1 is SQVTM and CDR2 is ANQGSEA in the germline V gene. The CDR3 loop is CSVVLGETQYF. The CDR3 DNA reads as TGCAGCGTTGTATTAGGAGAGACCCAGTACTTC.

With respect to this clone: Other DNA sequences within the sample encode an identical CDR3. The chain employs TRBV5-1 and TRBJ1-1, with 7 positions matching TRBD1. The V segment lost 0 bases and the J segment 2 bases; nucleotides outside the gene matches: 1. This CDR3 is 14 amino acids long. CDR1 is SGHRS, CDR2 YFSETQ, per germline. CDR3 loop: CASSLDRGNTEAFF. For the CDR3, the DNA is TGCGCCAGCAGCTTGGACAGGGGAAACACTGAAGCTTTCTTT.

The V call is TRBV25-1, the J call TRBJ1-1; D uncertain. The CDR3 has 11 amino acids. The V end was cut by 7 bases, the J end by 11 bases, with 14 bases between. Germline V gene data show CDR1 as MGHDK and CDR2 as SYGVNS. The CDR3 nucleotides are TGTGCCAGCAAACACGCCGGAGGGGCTTTCTTT. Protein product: CASKHAGGAFF.

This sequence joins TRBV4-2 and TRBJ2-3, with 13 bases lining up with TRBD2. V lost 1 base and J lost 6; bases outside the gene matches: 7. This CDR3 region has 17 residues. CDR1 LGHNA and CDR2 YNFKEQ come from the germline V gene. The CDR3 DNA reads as TGTGCCAGCAGCCAAGGGGGACTAGCGGGATTGAGGGATACGCAGTATTTT. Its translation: CASSQGGLAGLRDTQYF.

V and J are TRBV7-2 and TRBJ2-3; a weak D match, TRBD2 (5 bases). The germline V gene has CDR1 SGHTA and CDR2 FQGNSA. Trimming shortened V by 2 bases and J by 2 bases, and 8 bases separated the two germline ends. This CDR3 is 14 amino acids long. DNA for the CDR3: TGTGCCAGCAGCTTAAACGACTACACAGATACGCAGTATTTT. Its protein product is CASSLNDYTDTQYF. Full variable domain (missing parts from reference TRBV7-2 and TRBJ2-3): GAGVSQSPSNKVTEKGKDVELRCDPISGHTALYWYRQSLGQGLEFLIYFQGNSAPDKSGLPSDRFSAERTGGSVSTLTIQRTQQEDSAVYLCASSLNDYTDTQYFGPGTRLTVL.

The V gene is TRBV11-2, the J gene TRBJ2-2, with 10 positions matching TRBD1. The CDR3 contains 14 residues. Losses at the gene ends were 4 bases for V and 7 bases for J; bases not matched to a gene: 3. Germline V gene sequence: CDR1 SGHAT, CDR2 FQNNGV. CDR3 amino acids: CASSSRTGGGELFF. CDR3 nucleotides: TGTGCCAGCAGCTCCCGGACAGGGGGCGGGGAGCTGTTTTTT. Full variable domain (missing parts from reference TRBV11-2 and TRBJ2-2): EAGVAQSPRYKIIEKRQSVAFWCNPISGHATLYWYQQILGQGPKLLIQFQNNGVVDDSQLPKDRFSAERLKGVDSTLKIQPAKLEDSAVYLCASSSRTGGGELFFGEGSRLTVL.

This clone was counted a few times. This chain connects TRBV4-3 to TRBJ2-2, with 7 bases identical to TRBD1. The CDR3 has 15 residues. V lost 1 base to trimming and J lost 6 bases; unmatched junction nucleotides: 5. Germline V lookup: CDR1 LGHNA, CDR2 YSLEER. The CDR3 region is CASSQGDRAPGELFF. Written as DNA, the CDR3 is TGCGCCAGCAGCCAAGGAGACAGGGCTCCCGGGGAGCTGTTTTTT.

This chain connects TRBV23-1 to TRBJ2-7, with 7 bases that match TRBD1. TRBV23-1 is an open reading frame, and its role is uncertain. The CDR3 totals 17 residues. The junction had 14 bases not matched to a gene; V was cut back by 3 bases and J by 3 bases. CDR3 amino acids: CASSHSRGVPGGYEQYF. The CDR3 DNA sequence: TGCGCCAGCAGTCATTCCAGAGGGGTCCCAGGGGGCTACGAGCAGTACTTC.

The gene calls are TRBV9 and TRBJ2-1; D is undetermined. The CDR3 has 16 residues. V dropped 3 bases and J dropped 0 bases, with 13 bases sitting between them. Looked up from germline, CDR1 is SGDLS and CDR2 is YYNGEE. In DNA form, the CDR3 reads TGTGCCAGCAGCGGCCCATGGACGGACTCCTACAATGAGCAGTTCTTC. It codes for CASSGPWTDSYNEQFF.

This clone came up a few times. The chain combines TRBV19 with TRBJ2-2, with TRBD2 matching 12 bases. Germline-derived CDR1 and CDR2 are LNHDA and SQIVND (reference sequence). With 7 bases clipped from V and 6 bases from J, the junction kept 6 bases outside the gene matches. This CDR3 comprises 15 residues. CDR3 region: CASTTSGRLPGELFF. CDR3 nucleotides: TGTGCCAGTACTACTAGCGGGAGGCTCCCCGGGGAGCTGTTTTTT.

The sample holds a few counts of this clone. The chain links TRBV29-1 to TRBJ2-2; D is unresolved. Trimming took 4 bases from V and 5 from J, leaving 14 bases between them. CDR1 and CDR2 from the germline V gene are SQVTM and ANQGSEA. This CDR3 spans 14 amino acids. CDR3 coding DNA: TGCAGCGTTGTTGAATTACAGAATACCGGGGAGCTGTTTTTT. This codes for CSVVELQNTGELFF.